The 27 T cell receptor beta chains below all came from one sample that was sequenced in a study of vaccination effects on CD4 cells after COVID-19. Culture lasted over 9 days before CD4+ T cell isolation. Each person got two doses of an mRNA SARS-CoV-2 vaccine, BNT162b2 or mRNA-1273. The antigens for these receptors are not known. Profiling relied on immunoSEQ multiplex PCR, and the TCRdb table lists in-frame clones only, not all of them. The table records roughly 30,000 clones, around 70% of them present only once. Sequencing was performed on CD4+ T cells from PBMCs cultured without peptide, taken after COVID-19 vaccination. The receptors were sampled from a human donor who received a COVID-19 vaccine.

The chain joins TRBV12-5 to TRBJ2-3; the match to TRBD1 covers 8 bases. Unmatched junction bases numbered 5, after V lost 8 bases and J lost 1 base. The germline V gene encodes CDR1 LGHNT and CDR2 FRNRAP. The CDR3 runs 14 residues. CDR3 DNA: TGTGCTAGTATAAAGACAGGGGGCACAGATACGCAGTATTTT. It specifies CASIKTGGTDTQYF.

This chain uses TRBV6-4 with TRBJ2-1; tentative D call: TRBD2 (6 bases). The CDR3 consists of 14 residues. Germline V CDR1 and CDR2: MRHNA, SNTAGT. Trimming cost V 4 bases and J 9 bases, with 16 bases left between them. CDR3 residues: CASSVELGRGEQFF. In DNA form, the CDR3 reads TGTGCCAGCAGTGTAGAGTTAGGGCGGGGTGAGCAGTTCTTC.

The genes are TRBV29-1 and TRBJ1-6, with D possibly matching TRBD1 (5 bases). V shed 5 bases and J shed 7 bases, with 12 bases lying between them. CDR3 size: 13 residues. Germline V gives CDR1 SQVTM, CDR2 ANQGSEA. The CDR3 DNA follows: TGCAGCGTTAGGTCAGGGTTGAATTCACCCCTCCACTTT. Translating gives CSVRSGLNSPLHF.

The chain uses TRBV10-3 and TRBJ2-7; D is possibly TRBD2 (5 bases). This CDR3 has 13 amino acids. The ends were cut back, 4 bases at V and 4 bases at J, with 11 bases in the middle. In germline, CDR1 is ENHRY, CDR2 SYGVKD. The CDR3 coding sequence is TGTGCCATCAGTGGAGGGTTTGAGTACGAGCAGTACTTC. It translates to CAISGGFEYEQYF.

V gene TRBV9 combines with J gene TRBJ2-1; D possibly corresponds to TRBD2 (6 bases). The CDR3 is made up of 14 amino acids. CDR1 is SGDLS and CDR2 is YYNGEE in the germline V gene. The V gene lost 0 bases and the J gene lost 5 bases, with 9 bases spanning the gap. The CDR3 region is CASSVGTIHNEQFF. The DNA of the CDR3 is TGTGCCAGCAGCGTAGGGACTATCCACAATGAGCAGTTCTTC.

CDR3 nucleotides: TGTGCCAGCAGGGGGTGGTCGGACGCCCCAGGCGGCTACACCTTC. Residues: CASRGWSDAPGGYTF. The chain joins TRBV4-2 to TRBJ1-2; D uncertain. The CDR3 is made up of 15 amino acids. Germline-derived CDR1 and CDR2 are LGHNA and YNFKEQ. V dropped 6 bases and J dropped 8 bases, with 22 bases sitting between them.

The chain recombines TRBV30 with TRBJ2-2, with D perhaps matching TRBD1 or TRBD2 (5 bases each). Germline V lookup: CDR1 GTSNPN, CDR2 SVGIG (reference sequence). Trimming stripped 3 bases from V and 5 bases from J, with 16 bases between. The CDR3 is 15 residues long. CDR3 residues: CAWSPSRGRTGELFF. The CDR3 DNA reads as TGTGCCTGGAGCCCATCTCGGGGACGGACCGGGGAGCTGTTTTTT.

This chain uses TRBV18 with TRBJ1-1; D gene unclear. Germline CDR1 KGHSH, CDR2 LQKENI. The CDR3 loop spans 13 amino acids. Trimming removed 2 bases from V and 6 bases from J, with 10 bases in between. The CDR3 nucleotides read TGTGCCAGCTCACCAATCGTCCAGGCTGAAGCTTTCTTT. This sequence encodes CASSPIVQAEAFF.

The chain has TRBV18 and TRBJ1-5; no clear D. V lost 1 base to trimming and J lost 3 bases, with 7 bases between them. This CDR3 has 14 residues. Germline V gene sequence: CDR1 KGHSH, CDR2 LQKENI. CDR3 in amino acids: CASSPLGSNQPQHF. The CDR3 DNA reads TGTGCCAGCTCACCACTGGGATCCAATCAGCCCCAGCATTTT.

The chain joins TRBV2 to TRBJ2-1; D is tentatively TRBD1 or TRBD2 (5 bases each). This CDR3 spans 14 amino acids. In germline, CDR1 is SNHLY, CDR2 FYNNEI. V was shortened by 5 bases and J by 8 bases, with 16 bases between the two germline ends. CDR3 protein: CASSKTGTDDEQFF. The CDR3 DNA reads TGTGCCAGCAGTAAGACTGGGACGGATGATGAGCAGTTCTTC. The full variable domain, rest sourced from reference TRBV2 and TRBJ2-1, is EPEVTQTPSHQVTQMGQEVILRCVPISNHLYFYWYRQILGQKVEFLVSFYNNEISEKSEIFDDQFSVERPDGSNFTLKIRSTKLEDSAMYFCASSKTGTDDEQFFGPGTRLTVL.

The chain couples TRBV5-4 to TRBJ2-7; 8 bases map to TRBD1. The germline V gene has CDR1 SGHNT and CDR2 YYREEE (reference sequence). V gave up 4 bases and J gave up 2 bases; unmatched junction bases: 11. The CDR3 contains 16 residues. This CDR3 is CASSSTGGSSPYEQYF. The DNA for the CDR3 is TGTGCCAGCAGCAGCACAGGGGGTAGTAGCCCCTACGAGCAGTACTTC.

This clone came up a few times. J is TRBJ1-2 and V is TRBV20-1, with a tentative D call TRBD1 (5 bases). CDR3 length equals 13 residues. Looked up from germline, CDR1 is DFQATT and CDR2 is SNEGSKA (reference sequence). Trimming stripped 3 bases from V and 7 bases from J, with 15 bases between. This chain's CDR3 is CSASIGDGGGYTF. CDR3 DNA: TGCAGTGCTAGTATCGGGGACGGAGGTGGCTACACCTTC.

This chain joins TRBV6-4 and TRBJ2-3, with 7 bases fitting TRBD1. With V trimmed by 11 bases and J by 2 bases, 19 bases remained unmatched. The length of the CDR3 is 17 residues. Germline V gene data show CDR1 as MRHNA and CDR2 as SNTAGT. Here the CDR3 DNA reads TGTGCCTCCACCAGGTTTCTGGACAGGAGACACACAGATACGCAGTATTTT. Its translation: CASTRFLDRRHTDTQYF.

The V and J genes are TRBV4-3 and TRBJ2-2; D is perhaps TRBD1 (5 bases). Germline lookup yields CDR1 LGHNA and CDR2 YSLEER. V dropped 0 bases and J dropped 1 base, with 12 bases sitting between them. The CDR3 runs 17 residues. This chain's CDR3 is CASSQDVSGWNTGELFF. DNA of the CDR3: TGCGCCAGCAGCCAAGATGTGTCAGGGTGGAACACCGGGGAGCTGTTTTTT.

The chain combines TRBV24-1 with TRBJ1-2; no clear D gene. CDR1 and CDR2 from the germline V gene are KGHDR and SFDVKD. The CDR3 covers 16 residues. The V gene lost 4 bases and the J gene lost 4 bases, with 18 bases spanning the gap. CDR3 nucleotides: TGTGCCACCAGTGACGGTGGACGGCTCTCAAGCTATGGCTACACCTTC. Its protein product is CATSDGGRLSSYGYTF.

The chain is built from TRBV9 and TRBJ2-6; weak D call: TRBD2 (5 bases). The CDR3 sequence is 15 residues long. Per germline, CDR1 SGDLS and CDR2 YYNGEE. Trimming removed 0 bases at V and 3 bases at J, with 7 bases between. CDR3 sequence reads: CASSVAGNGANVLTF. The CDR3 DNA follows: TGTGCCAGCAGCGTAGCCGGGAATGGGGCCAACGTCCTGACTTTC.

The chain carries TRBV5-1 and TRBJ1-6; 7 bases map to TRBD1. The V segment lost 6 bases and the J segment 0 bases; nucleotides outside the gene matches: 3. Germline loops: CDR1 SGHRS, CDR2 YFSETQ. CDR3 length: 15 amino acids. The CDR3 loop reads CASKRDSSYNSPLHF. The CDR3 nucleotides are TGCGCCAGCAAACGGGACAGCTCCTATAATTCACCCCTCCACTTT. Complete variable domain (other parts from reference TRBV5-1 and TRBJ1-6): KAGVTQTPRYLIKTRGQQVTLSCSPISGHRSVSWYQQTPGQGLQFLFEYFSETQRNKGNFPGRFSGRQFSNSRSEMNVSTLELGDSALYLCASKRDSSYNSPLHFGNGTRLTVT.

The chain is built from TRBV5-4 and TRBJ2-1; TRBD2 agrees at 11 bases. Germline CDR1 SGHNT, CDR2 YYREEE (reference sequence). Unmatched junction bases numbered 1, after V lost 1 base and J lost 1 base. CDR3 length: 16 residues. The CDR3 DNA reads as TGTGCCAGCAGCTTGTCTAGCGGGGGGTCCTACAATGAGCAGTTCTTC. As protein: CASSLSSGGSYNEQFF.

In its sample, this clone was seen once. J is TRBJ2-5 and V is TRBV14, with 8 bases aligning to TRBD1. Germline CDR1 SGHDN, CDR2 FVKESK. The CDR3 extends over 15 amino acids. J gave up 2 bases and V 5 bases, and 7 bases lay outside the gene matches. CDR3 sequence reads: CASSSQTGAQETQYF. The CDR3 region has the DNA TGTGCCAGCAGCTCCCAGACAGGGGCGCAAGAGACCCAGTACTTC.

This clone was detected only once. The rearrangement links TRBV30 to TRBJ1-2; 8 nucleotides match TRBD1. Germline assignment: CDR1 GTSNPN and CDR2 SVGIG (reference sequence). CDR3 length: 15 residues. V dropped 3 bases and J dropped 8; count of bases not matched to a gene: 14. The CDR3 loop is CAWRPTGGGSLGYTF. CDR3 in DNA: TGTGCCTGGAGGCCAACAGGGGGAGGTTCGTTAGGCTACACCTTC.

V usage is TRBV2 and J usage is TRBJ1-1; D is unresolved. The CDR3 spans 11 residues. V lost 8 bases and J 10 bases, leaving 14 bases between the germline ends. Germline V lookup: CDR1 SNHLY, CDR2 FYNNEI. The CDR3 reads CASATASGAFF. CDR3 sequence (DNA): TGTGCCAGCGCCACGGCGAGTGGAGCTTTCTTT.

This rearrangement joins TRBV28 to TRBJ2-3, with 12 positions matching TRBD2. This CDR3 comprises 19 residues. Germline CDR1 is MDHEN and CDR2 is SYDVKM. V dropped 1 base and J dropped 2; count of bases not matched to a gene: 10. CDR3 nucleotides: TGTGCCAGCAGTTTATTTTCTTACGGACTAGCGGGATCCACAGATACGCAGTATTTT. This encodes CASSLFSYGLAGSTDTQYF.

The chain employs TRBV6-5 and TRBJ1-6; a weak D match, TRBD1 (6 bases). V was shortened by 10 bases and J by 0 bases, with 10 bases between the two germline ends. Germline V gene sequence: CDR1 MNHEY, CDR2 SVGAGI. CDR3 length: 14 amino acids. CDR3 sequence: CATRGGSYNSPLHF. The CDR3 nucleotides are TGTGCCACGAGAGGGGGCTCCTATAATTCACCCCTCCACTTT.

The V gene is TRBV18, the J gene TRBJ2-5, with unresolved D. Trimming stripped 6 bases from V and 4 bases from J, with 15 bases between. CDR1 and CDR2 from the germline V gene are KGHSH and LQKENI. The CDR3 runs to 14 residues. The CDR3 DNA sequence: TGTGCCAGCTCCCGATCAATGGGAACAGAGACCCAGTACTTC. This codes for CASSRSMGTETQYF.

This chain uses TRBV19 with TRBJ1-6; D possibly corresponds to TRBD1 (5 bases). The V end lost 10 bases, the J end lost 4 bases, and 11 bases lay between the germline ends. CDR3 length equals 13 residues. Germline CDR1 is LNHDA and CDR2 is SQIVND (reference sequence). The CDR3 DNA reads as TGTGCCACAGGGAAGACATATAATTCACCCCTCCACTTT. It encodes CATGKTYNSPLHF.

The V call is TRBV21-1, the J call TRBJ1-1; no DNA check was done on the table's D call, TRBD1. TRBV21-1 is assigned pseudogene status. The length of the CDR3 is 17 residues. The CDR3: CAITPLLVPGMNTEAFF. CDR3 DNA sequence: TGTGCCATCACGCCACTTCTTGTACCAGGGATGAACACTGAAGCTTTCTTT.

The V call is TRBV3-1 (or the pseudogene TRBV3-2), the J call TRBJ1-3; D is possibly TRBD1 (6 bases). The CDR3 contains 16 residues. V shed 3 bases and J shed 2 bases, with 14 bases lying between them. The germline V gene has CDR1 LGHDT and CDR2 YNNKEL (reference sequence). In DNA form, the CDR3 reads TGTGCCAGCAGCCAGTTTTACGGACAGCCTGGAAACACCATATATTTT. It yields the protein CASSQFYGQPGNTIYF.